A single sample gave rise to the 23 T cell receptor beta chains below, sequenced in a study of blood T cells in healthy people across ages. Through a sample-barcoded 5' primer and a J-beta primer mix, a second PCR was run for about 7 to 12 cycles. TCRdb re-analysed the 5' RACE reads in MiXCR, keeping a single row per CDR3 protein. The sample yields about 1,400,000 distinct CDR3 sequences, 42% seen once. Specimen: blood. These receptors were taken from a woman between 18 and 29 years old in good health.

V is TRBV5-1 and J is TRBJ1-1; TRBD1 is a possible D gene (6 bases). The V gene lost 0 bases and the J gene lost 1 base, with 13 bases spanning the gap. Germline V gives CDR1 SGHRS, CDR2 YFSETQ. The CDR3 totals 16 residues. Here the CDR3 reads CASSLGPTGRNTEAFF. CDR3 nucleotide sequence: TGCGCCAGCAGCTTGGGCCCGACAGGACGGAACACTGAAGCTTTCTTT.

The gene calls are TRBV3-1 and TRBJ2-7, with unresolved D. V was shortened by 6 bases and J by 6 bases, with 12 bases between the two germline ends. The CDR3 spans 12 residues. Germline V gene lookup returns CDR1 LGHDT and CDR2 YNNKEL (reference sequence). Here the CDR3 reads CASRHSWGEQYF. CDR3 in DNA: TGTGCCAGCAGGCATTCCTGGGGCGAGCAGTACTTC.

This chain joins TRBV20-1 and TRBJ1-4, with 9 bases aligning to TRBD1. The CDR3 is 14 amino acids. The V gene end was trimmed by 3 bases and the J gene end by 8 bases; junction bases not matched to a gene: 7. Germline V gives CDR1 DFQATT, CDR2 SNEGSKA (reference sequence). The CDR3 spells CSARGTGSVEKLFF. DNA of the CDR3: TGCAGTGCTAGGGGGACAGGGAGTGTAGAAAAACTGTTTTTT.

The chain is built from TRBV21-1 and TRBJ2-7. TRBV21-1 is a pseudogene locus. This CDR3 is built from 8 residues. As DNA, the CDR3 is TGTGCCAGCAGCAAGGGGTACTTC. Amino acids: CASSKGYF.

The CDR3 sequence is CALRGPRGNEQFF. In nucleotides, the CDR3 is TGTGCTCTAAGGGGCCCCCGAGGGAATGAGCAGTTCTTC. J is TRBJ2-1 and V is TRBV7-8, with D perhaps given as TRBD1 or TRBD2 (5 bases each). This CDR3 is built from 13 residues. The germline V gene encodes CDR1 SGHVS and CDR2 FQNEAQ.

This rearrangement joins TRBV20-1 to TRBJ1-2; tentative D call: TRBD1 (6 bases). Germline V lookup: CDR1 DFQATT, CDR2 SNEGSKA (reference sequence). The CDR3 sequence is 14 residues long. The V end was cut by 0 bases, the J end by 4 bases, with 12 bases between. The CDR3 protein is CSARDYQGTYGYTF. CDR3 in DNA: TGCAGTGCTAGAGATTATCAGGGGACCTATGGCTACACCTTC.

This clonotype was found a few times. V is TRBV30 and J is TRBJ2-1, with unresolved D. The germline V and J ends were trimmed by 2 bases and 7 bases, with 18 bases remaining between them. CDR1 GTSNPN and CDR2 SVGIG come from the germline V gene (reference sequence). The CDR3 runs to 15 residues. The CDR3 bases are TGTGCCTGGAGTCCGACCCTATTAATAGCAAATGAGCAGTTCTTC. The encoded protein is CAWSPTLLIANEQFF.

The rearrangement links TRBV20-1 to TRBJ2-5; TRBD1 might be the D (6 bases). In germline, CDR1 is DFQATT, CDR2 SNEGSKA (reference sequence). V gave up 1 base and J gave up 0 bases, with 21 bases separating them. The CDR3 length is 18 residues. The CDR3 DNA reads TGCAGTGCTAGAGCCCAAGGGGGACGGCGGCTGTACCAAGAGACCCAGTACTTC. Protein product: CSARAQGGRRLYQETQYF.

This chain connects TRBV7-8 to TRBJ2-3; 12 bases map to TRBD2. Losses at the gene ends were 3 bases for V and 5 bases for J; bases not matched to a gene: 9. In germline, CDR1 is SGHVS, CDR2 FQNEAQ. The CDR3 length is 17 residues. The chain's CDR3 is CASSLFPSGGEGDTQYF. The CDR3 DNA sequence: TGTGCCAGCAGCTTGTTCCCTAGCGGGGGGGAAGGAGATACGCAGTATTTT.

This chain connects TRBV2 to TRBJ2-7, with D perhaps given as TRBD1 or TRBD2 (5 bases each). CDR3 length equals 14 residues. V lost 3 bases and J lost 0, with 9 bases in between. The germline V gene encodes CDR1 SNHLY and CDR2 FYNNEI. This CDR3 reads CASSDGASSYEQYF. For the CDR3, the DNA is TGTGCCAGCAGTGACGGGGCAAGCTCCTACGAGCAGTACTTC.

This rearrangement joins TRBV4-1 to TRBJ2-5; 8 bases map to TRBD2. Matching the DNA end better, TRBJ2-7 makes the J call doubtful. The V gene's germline CDR1 is MGHRA and CDR2 YSYEKL. The CDR3 sequence is 17 residues long. CDR3 in DNA: TGCGCCAGCAGCCAAGATAAGACGGGGGGGCCATTGTGCGAGCAGTACTTC. Encoded protein: CASSQDKTGGPLCEQYF.

The chain combines TRBV27 with TRBJ2-7, with a tentative D call TRBD1 (7 bases). There are 14 residues in the CDR3. Germline V CDR1 and CDR2: MNHEY, SMNVEV (reference sequence). V dropped 5 bases and J dropped 4 bases, with 15 bases sitting between them. The DNA of the CDR3 is TGTGCCAGCAGTGGCCAGGGGGGTATTTACGAGCAGTACTTC. Amino acid sequence: CASSGQGGIYEQYF.

V is TRBV2 and J is TRBJ1-2, with D unclear. V dropped 0 bases and J dropped 4 bases, with 6 bases sitting between them. This CDR3 has 13 amino acids. CDR1 is SNHLY, CDR2 FYNNEI, per germline. As DNA, the CDR3 is TGTGCCAGCAGTGAAGCGTCAGTCTATGGCTACACCTTC. It yields the protein CASSEASVYGYTF.

The chain joins TRBV7-2 to TRBJ1-1; 7 bases fit TRBD1. V shed 6 bases, J shed 6 bases, and the junction held 10 bases outside the gene matches. The CDR3 spans 14 residues. Germline assignment: CDR1 SGHTA and CDR2 FQGNSA. The CDR3 sequence: CASRKYTGESEAFF. The CDR3 nucleotides are TGTGCCAGCAGAAAATATACAGGGGAGTCTGAAGCTTTCTTT. The full variable domain, in which reference TRBV7-2 and TRBJ1-1 provide the parts outside the CDR3, is GAGVSQSPSNKVTEKGKDVELRCDPISGHTALYWYRQSLGQGLEFLIYFQGNSAPDKSGLPSDRFSAERTGGSVSTLTIQRTQQEDSAVYLCASRKYTGESEAFFGQGTRLTVV.

Of note for this clonotype: Its ends do not fully match the called genes, so a read error is possible. The chain combines TRBV7-3 with TRBJ2-1; D is perhaps TRBD1 (6 bases). From germline, CDR1 is SGHTA and CDR2 FQGTGA. This CDR3 has 13 amino acids. DNA for the CDR3: TGTGCCTGCAGCTTAGGGACATACAATGAGCAGTTCTTC. Its protein is CACSLGTYNEQFF.

The chain recombines TRBV7-9 with TRBJ1-4; D remains ambiguous. Germline V lookup: CDR1 SEHNR, CDR2 FQNEAQ (reference sequence). The CDR3 length is 14 residues. V was cut by 5 bases and J by 0 bases, with 7 bases left in between. CDR3 sequence reads: CASSPLTTNEKLFF. DNA for the CDR3: TGTGCCAGCAGCCCCTTAACAACTAATGAAAAACTGTTTTTT.

The table lists this clonotype with a few counts. V and J are TRBV5-1 and TRBJ2-7; 8 nucleotides match TRBD2. The CDR3 runs to 14 residues. Germline V gene data show CDR1 as SGHRS and CDR2 as YFSETQ. With V trimmed by 6 bases and J by 6 bases, 11 bases remained unmatched. The CDR3 loop reads CASTTSGGYGEQYF. CDR3 bases: TGCGCCAGCACCACCTCGGGAGGGTACGGCGAGCAGTACTTC.

This clonotype was recorded a few times. The chain has TRBV27 and TRBJ2-1, with 10 bases fitting TRBD1. After removal of 8 bases from V and 7 bases from J, the junction contained 5 bases not matched to a gene. Germline loops: CDR1 MNHEY, CDR2 SMNVEV (reference sequence). The CDR3 covers 13 residues. CDR3 amino acids: CASGGQGRNEQFF. DNA of the CDR3: TGTGCCAGCGGGGGACAGGGGCGAAATGAGCAGTTCTTC.

The rearrangement joins TRBV20-1 to TRBJ2-1, with a tentative D call TRBD2 (5 bases). Germline V gene data show CDR1 as DFQATT and CDR2 as SNEGSKA (reference sequence). The CDR3 runs 14 residues. V was clipped by 1 base and J by 4 bases, with 11 bases between them. CDR3 coding DNA: TGCAGTGCTAGAGGGCTAGCCTTTTACAATGAGCAGTTCTTC. This translates into CSARGLAFYNEQFF.

This chain links TRBV15 with TRBJ1-2, with D hard to call. Germline V gene lookup returns CDR1 LNHNV and CDR2 YYDKDF (reference sequence). V was shortened by 0 bases and J by 8 bases, with 13 bases between the two germline ends. This CDR3 spans 14 amino acids. The CDR3 coding sequence is TGTGCCACCAGCAGAGATGTAAAGGCGGGAGGCTACACCTTC. Residues: CATSRDVKAGGYTF.

The chain carries TRBV4-1 and TRBJ2-3; D is unclear. V was cut by 0 bases and J by 5 bases, with 9 bases left in between. The germline gives CDR1 MGHRA, CDR2 YSYEKL. There are 14 residues in the CDR3. CDR3 bases: TGCGCCAGCAGCCAAGATGCTAGTGGAGATACGCAGTATTTT. This gives the protein CASSQDASGDTQYF.

This clonotype was observed a handful of times. Written as DNA, the CDR3 is TGTGCCAGCAGTACCGGCGGGGGTTACGAGCAGTACTTC. Translated, it gives CASSTGGGYEQYF. The V and J genes are TRBV2 and TRBJ2-7; 7 nucleotides line up with TRBD2. This CDR3 spans 13 amino acids. CDR1 and CDR2 (germline): SNHLY, FYNNEI. The V and J ends lost 5 bases and 4 bases, in that order; junction bases with no gene match: 5.

The chain combines TRBV2 with TRBJ1-2; 10 bases are shared with TRBD1. The CDR3 has 15 residues. Germline V gives CDR1 SNHLY, CDR2 FYNNEI. V dropped 6 bases and J dropped 6; count of bases not matched to a gene: 10. The CDR3 spells CASRDWDRGNNGYTF. In nucleotides, the CDR3 is TGTGCCAGCAGAGACTGGGACAGGGGAAATAATGGCTACACCTTC.